This passage covers 32 T cell receptor beta chains from one sample sequenced in a study of OX40 agonist ivuxolimab in advanced cancers. Assay used: immunoSEQ multiplex PCR; TCRdb lists only in-frame clones, some missing. The data show about 37,000 clones, roughly 90% seen once. Sequences were derived from CD4+ or CD8+ T cells sorted from blood, sampled in a trial of the OX40 agonist ivuxolimab. These receptors all stem from an adult with an advanced solid tumor such as melanoma, head and neck, liver or kidney cancer.

This chain uses TRBV5-6 with TRBJ2-7; a weak D match, TRBD2 (5 bases). Germline values: CDR1 SGHDT, CDR2 YYEEEE. The germline V and J ends were trimmed by 2 bases and 6 bases, with 9 bases remaining between them. This CDR3 has 12 amino acids. CDR3 DNA sequence: TGTGCCAGCAGCTTCCCCCGGGGCGAGCAGTACTTC. It encodes CASSFPRGEQYF.

V and J are TRBV19 and TRBJ2-1; D could derive from TRBD1 or TRBD2 (6 bases each). The V gene lost 2 bases and the J gene lost 0 bases, with 11 bases spanning the gap. The CDR3 has 16 amino acids. Germline-derived CDR1 and CDR2 are LNHDA and SQIVND (reference sequence). In DNA, the CDR3 is TGTGCCAGTAGTATACAGGGGAGGAGCTCCTACAATGAGCAGTTCTTC. Translation gives CASSIQGRSSYNEQFF.

The chain couples TRBV6-1 to TRBJ1-5, with a tentative D call TRBD1 (5 bases). From germline, CDR1 is MNHNS and CDR2 SASEGT. The CDR3 spans 14 residues. V was pared by 7 bases and J by 3 bases, with 13 bases between. The CDR3: CASTQGGANQPQHF. The CDR3 DNA is TGTGCCAGCACTCAGGGAGGGGCCAATCAGCCCCAGCATTTT.

The table lists this clone with a count of one. The chain joins TRBV19 to TRBJ2-1, with D possibly matching TRBD2 (6 bases). V lost 4 bases to trimming and J lost 9 bases, with 16 bases between them. This CDR3 contains 14 residues. Germline CDR1 and CDR2: LNHDA and SQIVND (reference sequence). CDR3 loop: CASSSERVWGEQFF. CDR3 sequence (DNA): TGTGCCAGTAGTAGCGAGCGGGTATGGGGTGAGCAGTTCTTC.

This rearrangement joins TRBV28 to TRBJ1-5; 9 bases align to TRBD1. The ends lost 5 bases at V and 6 bases at J; junction bases unmatched: 5. The CDR3 sequence is 14 residues long. Germline V gene sequence: CDR1 MDHEN, CDR2 SYDVKM. CDR3 nucleotides: TGTGCCAGCAGTGTACAGGGGGCAGGTCAGCCCCAGCATTTT. It translates to CASSVQGAGQPQHF.

Remarks on this clone: One end of the junction fails to match germline, which may point to a read error. The J gene is TRBJ2-1, the V gene TRBV7-7; 8 nucleotides align to TRBD2. The CDR3 totals 15 residues. Germline V gene data show CDR1 as SSHAT and CDR2 as FNYEAQ (reference sequence). DNA for the CDR3: TGTGCTAGCAGCTCGGAACCGGGACTAGTCTATGAGCAGTTCTTC. It yields the protein CASSSEPGLVYEQFF.

The J gene is TRBJ1-4, the V gene TRBV28; D may be TRBD1 (6 bases). The germline V gene has CDR1 MDHEN and CDR2 SYDVKM. Trimming took 1 base from V and 6 from J, leaving 12 bases between them. The CDR3 is 15 residues long. CDR3 in amino acids: CASSLFGGLDEKLFF. The CDR3 DNA reads TGTGCCAGCAGTTTATTTGGGGGGCTCGATGAAAAACTGTTTTTT.

CDR3 sequence (DNA): TGTGCCAGCACTCAAAGTAGAGGCAGGGAATCTTCCTACAATGAGCAGTTCTTC. Translating gives CASTQSRGRESSYNEQFF. The genes are TRBV7-8 and TRBJ2-1; possibly TRBD1 for D (5 bases). Germline V CDR1 and CDR2: SGHVS, FQNEAQ. The CDR3 runs to 18 residues. V gave up 7 bases and J gave up 1 base, with 23 bases separating them.

The V and J genes are TRBV4-3 and TRBJ2-7; 10 bases match TRBD2. V lost 3 bases, J lost 3 bases, and 14 bases stayed unmatched. Germline loops: CDR1 LGHNA, CDR2 YSLEER. The CDR3 consists of 18 residues. DNA for the CDR3: TGCGCCAGCAGCCAGGTAGCGCCGTCTCCTAGCGGGAGCTACGAGCAGTACTTC. Protein product: CASSQVAPSPSGSYEQYF.

The chain joins TRBV4-3 to TRBJ2-3; TRBD2 matches at 9 bases. The CDR3 is made up of 17 amino acids. The V gene end was trimmed by 4 bases and the J gene end by 0 bases; junction bases not matched to a gene: 8. CDR1 is LGHNA, CDR2 YSLEER, per germline. DNA of the CDR3: TGCGCCAGCAGCCCTAGGAGCGGGGGGACTAGCACAGATACGCAGTATTTT. Encoded protein: CASSPRSGGTSTDTQYF.

The rearrangement links TRBV30 to TRBJ1-1; the D is unclear. The germline gives CDR1 GTSNPN, CDR2 SVGIG (reference sequence). Trimming shortened V by 5 bases and J by 0 bases, and 10 bases separated the two germline ends. CDR3 length: 13 amino acids. As DNA, the CDR3 is TGTGCCTGGGAACAGAGTATGAACACTGAAGCTTTCTTT. Translated: CAWEQSMNTEAFF. Full variable domain (missing parts from reference TRBV30 and TRBJ1-1): SQTIHQWPATLVQPVGSPLSLECTVEGTSNPNLYWYRQAAGRGLQLLFYSVGIGQISSEVPQNLSASRPQDRQFILSSKKLLLSDSGFYLCAWEQSMNTEAFFGQGTRLTVV.

This rearrangement joins TRBV18 to TRBJ1-1, with D unresolved. V lost 5 bases to trimming and J lost 4 bases, with 5 bases between them. The CDR3 spans 11 residues. Germline V gives CDR1 KGHSH, CDR2 LQKENI. For the CDR3, the DNA is TGTGCCAGCTCATCTGGCACTGAAGCTTTCTTT. Translation gives CASSSGTEAFF.

This clone is medium-sized within its sample. This chain connects TRBV28 to TRBJ2-7; 8 nucleotides line up with TRBD1. The CDR3 is made up of 16 amino acids. V lost 2 bases to trimming and J lost 5 bases; unmatched junction nucleotides: 11. Germline CDR1 reads MDHEN; CDR2 reads SYDVKM. The CDR3 spells CASSLVLTGVKDEQYF. In DNA, the CDR3 is TGTGCCAGCAGTTTAGTCCTGACAGGGGTAAAGGACGAGCAGTACTTC.

This clone was picked up one time. This chain links TRBV13 with TRBJ2-2; TRBD2 matches at 11 bases. Germline CDR1 reads PRHDT; CDR2 reads FYEKMQ (reference sequence). V trimming: 5 bases; J trimming: 4 bases; junction bases outside the gene matches: 9. This CDR3 region has 17 residues. The CDR3 DNA is TGTGCCAGCAGCCCTCCGGGACTAGCGGCCGTCACCGGGGAGCTGTTTTTT. This encodes CASSPPGLAAVTGELFF.

This chain joins TRBV12-1 and TRBJ2-7; TRBD2 was called by the table and not checked on the DNA. TRBV12-1 is marked as a pseudogene. The CDR3 has 16 amino acids. The CDR3 nucleotides read TGTGCCAGCAGCTTTATCGGGGCGGGAGAGTCCTACGAGCAGTACTTC. Residues: CASSFIGAGESYEQYF.

The chain uses TRBV19 and TRBJ2-5; TRBD1 aligns across 8 bases. V shed 5 bases and J 0 bases; nucleotides not matched to a gene: 8. Germline CDR1 is LNHDA and CDR2 is SQIVND (reference sequence). The length of the CDR3 is 16 residues. The CDR3 DNA reads TGTGCCAGTAGTGTGCACAGGGGGGTGTACCAAGAGACCCAGTACTTC. It codes for CASSVHRGVYQETQYF.

This clone is a singleton in its sample. The chain has TRBV29-1 and TRBJ2-7, with TRBD2 matching over 9 bases. Germline V gene sequence: CDR1 SQVTM, CDR2 ANQGSEA. The CDR3 runs 13 residues. V shed 4 bases, J shed 2 bases, and the junction held 3 bases outside the gene matches. CDR3 nucleotide sequence: TGCAGCGTTGCGGGGACTAGCACCTACGAGCAGTACTTC. Its protein is CSVAGTSTYEQYF.

This clone was detected only once. The chain combines TRBV6-1 with TRBJ2-1; 8 bases map to TRBD2. The germline V gene encodes CDR1 MNHNS and CDR2 SASEGT. Unmatched junction bases numbered 5, after V lost 2 bases and J lost 2 bases. This CDR3 spans 16 amino acids. The CDR3 DNA reads as TGTGCCAGCAGTGAACAAAGACTAGCGACCTACAATGAGCAGTTCTTC. This translates into CASSEQRLATYNEQFF.

The rearrangement uses TRBV6-1 and TRBJ2-1; D unresolved. Deletions cut 1 base from V and 12 bases from J, with 19 bases between. In germline, CDR1 is MNHNS, CDR2 SASEGT. CDR3 size: 15 residues. CDR3 coding DNA: TGTGCCAGCAGTGAAGACAACTATTGGGTTCCAGGGCAGTTCTTC. Its protein is CASSEDNYWVPGQFF.

CDR3 sequence: CASSWDRDFLQETQYF. The CDR3 DNA is TGTGCCAGCAGTTGGGACAGAGACTTCTTACAAGAGACCCAGTACTTC. The gene calls are TRBV28 and TRBJ2-5; 7 bases are shared with TRBD1. CDR1 is MDHEN and CDR2 is SYDVKM in the germline V gene. The V gene end was trimmed by 4 bases and the J gene end by 2 bases; junction bases not matched to a gene: 10. The CDR3 has 16 residues.

V gene TRBV27 combines with J gene TRBJ2-1; TRBD2 agrees at 13 bases. Looked up from germline, CDR1 is MNHEY and CDR2 is SMNVEV (reference sequence). V lost 5 bases and J lost 5; bases outside the gene matches: 6. The CDR3 has 16 amino acids. CDR3 DNA sequence: TGTGCCAGCAGTGGGGCCGGGACTAGCGGGAACAATGAGCAGTTCTTC. This translates into CASSGAGTSGNNEQFF.

This rearrangement joins TRBV21-1 to TRBJ2-1; TRBD2 is taken as the D call from the table, unchecked against the DNA. TRBV21-1 represents a pseudogene. CDR3 size: 17 residues. CDR3 sequence: CASSKEASGREHNEQFF. DNA for the CDR3: TGTGCCAGCAGCAAAGAGGCTAGCGGGAGAGAGCACAATGAGCAGTTCTTC.

The chain is built from TRBV19 and TRBJ2-1; 13 bases align to TRBD2. The V and J ends lost 6 bases and 4 bases, in that order; junction bases with no gene match: 3. The CDR3 is 15 amino acids. The germline gives CDR1 LNHDA, CDR2 SQIVND (reference sequence). Written as DNA, the CDR3 is TGTGCCAGTAGACCGACTAGCGGGGGGTACAATGAGCAGTTCTTC. It translates to CASRPTSGGYNEQFF.

V gene TRBV28 combines with J gene TRBJ2-7; no firm D call. CDR3 size: 13 residues. Germline V gives CDR1 MDHEN, CDR2 SYDVKM. V lost 3 bases and J lost 5, with 11 bases in between. CDR3 sequence (DNA): TGTGCCAGCAGTTTTGTTAGCCTCGACGAGCAGTACTTC. Its translation: CASSFVSLDEQYF. Based on the CDR3 plus reference TRBV28 and TRBJ2-7, the full variable domain is DVKVTQSSRYLVKRTGEKVFLECVQDMDHENMFWYRQDPGLGLRLIYFSYDVKMKEKGDIPEGYSVSREKKERFSLILESASTNQTSMYLCASSFVSLDEQYFGPGTRLTVT.

This chain connects TRBV7-9 to TRBJ2-5; D unresolved. CDR1 is SEHNR, CDR2 FQNEAQ, per germline (reference sequence). Trimming cost V 0 bases and J 1 base, with 0 bases left between them. The CDR3 has 12 residues. CDR3: CASSLAQETQYF. In nucleotides, the CDR3 is TGTGCCAGCAGCTTAGCCCAAGAGACCCAGTACTTC.

The rearrangement uses TRBV9 and TRBJ1-5; tentatively, D is TRBD1 (5 bases). Per the germline V gene, CDR1 is SGDLS and CDR2 is YYNGEE. V was pared by 0 bases and J by 5 bases, with 15 bases between. The CDR3 totals 16 residues. The CDR3 reads CASSVVGTPRHQPQHF. The CDR3 DNA reads TGTGCCAGCAGCGTAGTGGGGACCCCGCGGCATCAGCCCCAGCATTTT. Supplemented by reference TRBV9 and TRBJ1-5, the full variable domain reads DSGVTQTPKHLITATGQRVTLRCSPRSGDLSVYWYQQSLDQGLQFLIQYYNGEERAKGNILERFSAQQFPDLHSELNLSSLELGDSALYFCASSVVGTPRHQPQHFGDGTRLSIL.

The chain uses TRBV28 and TRBJ1-5; no reliable D call. CDR1 is MDHEN, CDR2 SYDVKM, per germline. CDR3 length: 15 amino acids. V gave up 1 base and J gave up 0 bases, with 7 bases separating them. This CDR3 is CASSLFLGSNQPQHF. Written as DNA, the CDR3 is TGTGCCAGCAGTTTATTTCTCGGTAGCAATCAGCCCCAGCATTTT. The variable domain in full, completed from reference TRBV28 and TRBJ1-5, reads DVKVTQSSRYLVKRTGEKVFLECVQDMDHENMFWYRQDPGLGLRLIYFSYDVKMKEKGDIPEGYSVSREKKERFSLILESASTNQTSMYLCASSLFLGSNQPQHFGDGTRLSIL.

The chain uses TRBV7-9 and TRBJ2-2, with D unresolved. Germline V gene lookup returns CDR1 SEHNR and CDR2 FQNEAQ (reference sequence). Trimming stripped 4 bases from V and 0 bases from J, with 12 bases between. This CDR3 has 16 amino acids. The CDR3 DNA follows: TGTGCCAGCAGCTACCGGGCAGATTCGAACACCGGGGAGCTGTTTTTT. It is translated as CASSYRADSNTGELFF. Combining the CDR3 with reference TRBV7-9 and TRBJ2-2 gives the whole variable domain DTGVSQNPRHKITKRGQNVTFRCDPISEHNRLYWYRQTLGQGPEFLTYFQNEAQLEKSRLLSDRFSAERPKGSFSTLEIQRTEQGDSAMYLCASSYRADSNTGELFFGEGSRLTVL.

This clone was counted between two and nine times. Written as DNA, the CDR3 is TGTGCCAGCAGCCACGGACTAGCGGGTGGGTACGAGCAGTACTTC. This sequence encodes CASSHGLAGGYEQYF. The V call is TRBV7-9, the J call TRBJ2-7, with TRBD2 identical over 11 bases. The germline V gene has CDR1 SEHNR and CDR2 FQNEAQ (reference sequence). The CDR3 totals 15 residues. V was pared by 5 bases and J by 4 bases, with 7 bases of the junction left unmatched.

V is TRBV5-8 and J is TRBJ2-5; D uncertain. V shed 1 base and J shed 5 bases, with 3 bases lying between them. Germline values: CDR1 SGHTS, CDR2 YDEGEE. The CDR3 has 11 residues. Here the CDR3 DNA reads TGTGCCAGCAGCTTGTACGAGACCCAGTACTTC. Translating it yields CASSLYETQYF.

In this sample, this clone turned up a few times. V gene TRBV10-2 combines with J gene TRBJ1-1; maybe TRBD1 (5 bases). V lost 8 bases and J 5 bases, leaving 9 bases between the germline ends. The CDR3 loop spans 11 amino acids. Germline CDR1 is WSHSY and CDR2 is SAAADI. The CDR3 DNA sequence: TGCGCCAGCGGCCGGGGGACTGAAGCTTTCTTT. Protein product: CASGRGTEAFF.

V is TRBV7-9 and J is TRBJ2-2, with D possibly TRBD2 on 6 matching bases. Germline CDR1 is SEHNR and CDR2 is FQNEAQ (reference sequence). The length of the CDR3 is 18 residues. Deletions cut 4 bases from V and 7 bases from J, with 25 bases between. The CDR3: CASSYSSSGLASGGELFF. The CDR3 nucleotides read TGTGCCAGCAGCTATAGTTCCAGTGGCCTAGCGTCCGGCGGGGAGCTGTTTTTT.